The rows below give T cell receptor beta chains drawn from one sample of a study of long-term antiretroviral therapy in people with HIV. Clones were sequenced by immunoSEQ multiplex PCR, and TCRdb holds only the in-frame ones, with some missing. The sample lists tens of thousands of clones; roughly 85% were seen once. The sample in question was unsorted PBMCs, obtained 2.2 years after starting antiretroviral therapy. All receptors derive from a man aged 18-30 years with HIV. CDR3s include the opening cysteine and the closing phenylalanine or tryptophan. Each record gives: D gene, V gene, J gene, clone size, CDR3 DNA, CDR3 protein. A D gene is named only where the DNA matches it firmly. Clone size is not always given. Where it is, it says once, few, many or a class for expanded clones.

TRBD1	TRBV4-2	TRBJ2-7	NA	TGTGCCAGCAGCCGGACTACCGGGACAGGGTCCTACGAGCAGTACTTC	CASSRTTGTGSYEQYF
NA	TRBV27	TRBJ1-5	few	TGTGCCAGCAGTCCACAGGGAGCTAATCAGCCCCAGCATTTT	CASSPQGANQPQHF
NA	TRBV25-1	TRBJ1-2	NA	TGTGCCAGCAGTGAATATTGGACAGATGGCTACACCTTC	CASSEYWTDGYTF
NA	TRBV4-1	TRBJ2-3	NA	TGCGCCAGCAGCCAAGGTCCACCACGAAGCACAGATACGCAGTATTTT	CASSQGPPRSTDTQYF
NA	TRBV15	TRBJ1-2	NA	TGTGCCACCAGCAGAGATTTAAATATCCACAACTATGGCTACACCTTC	CATSRDLNIHNYGYTF
NA	TRBV5-4	TRBJ2-5	NA	TGTGCCAGCAGCTTAACCCAAGAGACCCAGTACTTC	CASSLTQETQYF
NA	TRBV19	TRBJ1-1	NA	TGTGCCAGTAGTATGCTTGGTGGGAACACTGAAGCTTTCTTT	CASSMLGGNTEAFF
NA	TRBV9	TRBJ1-5	NA	TGTGCCAGCAGCGGGGACGGTTATAGCAATCAGCCCCAGCATTTT	CASSGDGYSNQPQHF
TRBD2	TRBV11-2	TRBJ2-2	NA	TGTGCCAGCAGCCCTAGCGGTCGGTTGAACACCGGGGAGCTGTTTTTT	CASSPSGRLNTGELFF
NA	TRBV6-5	TRBJ1-6	NA	TGTGCCAGCACCTCAGGGGCCTCACCCCTCCACTTT	CASTSGASPLHF
NA	TRBV4-1	TRBJ1-2	NA	TGCGCCAGCAGCCAAAGCCCGATTACTAACTATGGCTACACCTTC	CASSQSPITNYGYTF
TRBD1	TRBV10-3	TRBJ1-2	NA	TGTGCCATCAGATCGACAGGGGACCTTTATGGCTACACCTTC	CAIRSTGDLYGYTF
NA	TRBV7-3	TRBJ1-2	NA	TGTGCCAGCAGCTTAAACTCCCGGGAGACCGCTAACTATGGCTACACCTTC	CASSLNSRETANYGYTF
NA	TRBV29-1	TRBJ2-1	NA	TGCAGCGTTGTACTTACTAACCCCTTCTACAATGAGCAGTTCTTC	CSVVLTNPFYNEQFF
TRBD1	TRBV30	TRBJ2-5	NA	TGTGCCTGCGGGACAGGGATTGGAGTAGAGACCCAGTACTTC	CACGTGIGVETQYF
NA	TRBV10-3	TRBJ2-1	NA	TGTGCCAGCGTGAAGGGGGTCCCTTACAATGAGCAGTTCTTC	CASVKGVPYNEQFF
NA	TRBV16	TRBJ1-1	NA	TGTGCCAACGGACTCGGATTAACCGGGGCTGAAGCTTTCTTT	CANGLGLTGAEAFF
TRBD2	TRBV5-1	TRBJ2-1	NA	TGCGCCAGCACTTCTAGCGGGGCCAACAATGAGCAGTTCTTC	CASTSSGANNEQFF
NA	TRBV28	TRBJ2-5	NA	TGTGCCAGCAGTTTTTTCTATACCCAGACCCAGTACTTC	CASSFFYTQTQYF
NA	TRBV18	TRBJ2-7	few	TGTGCCAGCTCACCACCAGGGGCTCGGGACGAGCAGTACTTC	CASSPPGARDEQYF
NA	TRBV10-2	TRBJ2-3	NA	TGCGCCAGCAGTGAGTCTGGGACCCCCACCACAGATACGCAGTATTTT	CASSESGTPTTDTQYF
NA	TRBV10-1	TRBJ1-5	few	TGCGCCAGCAGTGAAGGGGGTAGCAATCAGCCCCAGCATTTT	CASSEGGSNQPQHF
NA	TRBV11-2	TRBJ2-3	once	TGTGCCAGCAGCTACGAGGGAGATACGCAGTATTTT	CASSYEGDTQYF
NA	TRBV5-1	TRBJ1-4	few	TGCGCCAGCAGTTGGCAGGCAGAAACTAATGAAAAACTGTTTTTT	CASSWQAETNEKLFF
TRBD2	TRBV7-9	TRBJ2-5	NA	TGTGCCAGCAGCCCGGACGTGGGGGGGATGAAAGAGACCCAGTACTTC	CASSPDVGGMKETQYF
NA	TRBV5-1	TRBJ1-1	NA	TGCGCCAGCAGCCTGCAGGGTCGGGTCACTGAAGCTTTCTTT	CASSLQGRVTEAFF
NA	TRBV7-9	TRBJ2-1	NA	TGTGCCAGCAGCCAACAACAGGACCCGCTTGGGGAGCAGTTCTTC	CASSQQQDPLGEQFF
NA	TRBV5-1	TRBJ1-1	NA	TGCGCCAGCAGCCCCGCAATCATGAACACTGAAGCTTTCTTT	CASSPAIMNTEAFF
TRBD2	TRBV11-2	TRBJ2-1	once	TGTGCCAGCAGCTTAGGACTAGCGGATTCCTACAATGAGCAGTTCTTC	CASSLGLADSYNEQFF
TRBD2	TRBV6-6	TRBJ2-1	NA	TGTGCCAGCAGTCAAGGGACTAGCGGGAGGGATGAGCAGTTCTTC	CASSQGTSGRDEQFF
NA	TRBV28	TRBJ2-2	NA	TGTGCCAGCAGTTTGGCATATCTAGGAGGCACCGGGGAGCTGTTTTTT	CASSLAYLGGTGELFF
NA	TRBV28	TRBJ1-5	few	TGTGCCAGCAGTTTAAGTTTTAATCAGCCCCAGCATTTT	CASSLSFNQPQHF